A selection of T cell receptor beta chains follows, all from one sample in a study of OX40 agonist ivuxolimab in advanced cancers. Sequenced by immunoSEQ multiplex PCR; TCRdb stores in-frame clones only, minus some. The sample comprises around 78,000 clones, around 91% of which are singletons, and 0.85% to 0.95% rests with the top ten. This material consisted of CD4+ or CD8+ T cells sorted from blood, taken in a trial of the OX40 agonist ivuxolimab. The receptor set was obtained from an adult with an advanced solid tumor such as melanoma, head and neck, liver or kidney cancer. Each CDR3 is given without its conserved first and last residue. Fields, in order: V gene, J gene, CDR3 protein.

V gene: TRBV6-5; J gene: TRBJ2-5; CDR3 protein: ASSFQGAAGEETQY
V gene: TRBV4-2; J gene: TRBJ2-6; CDR3 protein: ASSQVGALTSGANVLT
V gene: TRBV28; J gene: TRBJ2-2; CDR3 protein: ASSSLRGTGDTGELF
V gene: TRBV29-1; J gene: TRBJ2-1; CDR3 protein: SAIPGNGGNEQF
V gene: TRBV7-9; J gene: TRBJ1-5; CDR3 protein: ASSIMRDGAAQH
V gene: TRBV5-1; J gene: TRBJ1-2; CDR3 protein: ASSLSDVGYGYT
V gene: TRBV5-1; J gene: TRBJ2-3; CDR3 protein: ASSVQGAADTQY
V gene: TRBV5-1; J gene: TRBJ1-3; CDR3 protein: ASSKGNTIY
V gene: TRBV10-2; J gene: TRBJ1-5; CDR3 protein: ASRAGKRGDSQPQH
V gene: TRBV20-1; J gene: TRBJ1-2; CDR3 protein: SAWTGDGYT
V gene: TRBV9; J gene: TRBJ2-5; CDR3 protein: ASSVGASGSLETQY
V gene: TRBV2; J gene: TRBJ1-1; CDR3 protein: ASIQGYGAF
V gene: TRBV2; J gene: TRBJ2-1; CDR3 protein: ASRGIAADSYNEQF
V gene: TRBV23-1; J gene: TRBJ1-1; CDR3 protein: ASSQSIQRNTEAF
V gene: TRBV2; J gene: TRBJ2-1; CDR3 protein: ASSELQGGAYNEQF
V gene: TRBV5-1; J gene: TRBJ1-3; CDR3 protein: ASSPGTGLSGNTIY
V gene: TRBV7-9; J gene: TRBJ2-3; CDR3 protein: ASSFLPSTDTQY
V gene: TRBV28; J gene: TRBJ2-7; CDR3 protein: ASSGPVNEEQY
V gene: TRBV7-9; J gene: TRBJ2-7; CDR3 protein: ASSLGRRGAYEQY
V gene: TRBV2; J gene: TRBJ2-5; CDR3 protein: ASSEFQEGETQY
V gene: TRBV29-1; J gene: TRBJ2-5; CDR3 protein: SVAGGMAQETQY
V gene: TRBV7-2; J gene: TRBJ1-1; CDR3 protein: ASSLAGSYEAF